Listed below are T cell receptor beta chains from one sample, sequenced in a study of cytomegalovirus exposure and HLA in healthy donors. Here immunoSEQ multiplex PCR was the method, and the copy in TCRdb shows in-frame clones only, minus some. Here the sample spans some 150,000 clones, 80% to 90% being singletons. Sequenced material: PBMCs. The receptors originated from a woman aged 25 to 39 in good health and CMV-seropositive. Each CDR3 is given with its conserved first and last residue. The D gene is left open where the match is weak. Clone size is not always given. Where it is, it says once, few, many or a class for expanded clones.

d_call	v_call	j_call	clone_size	cdr3_nt	cdr3_aa
TRBD2	TRBV13	TRBJ2-5	NA	TGTGCCAGCAGCTTAGGCCTAGCGGGGAAACAAGAGACCCAGTACTTC	CASSLGLAGKQETQYF
TRBD1	TRBV4-2	TRBJ2-1	few	TGTGCCAGCAGCCCCAGACAGGGTAGGAACAATGAGCAGTTCTTC	CASSPRQGRNNEQFF
TRBD2	TRBV7-2	TRBJ2-3	NA	TGTGCCAGCAGCTTTGGGCGGGGGAGCTTCACAGATACGCAGTATTTT	CASSFGRGSFTDTQYF
TRBD1	TRBV30	TRBJ1-6	NA	TGTGCCTGGAGTACAGGGGGCGCTGGTTTCGACTTT	CAWSTGGAGFDF
TRBD1	TRBV6-6	TRBJ1-1	few	TGTGCCAGCAGCAACCAAATAGGACAGGGGGCGACTGAAGCTTTCTTT	CASSNQIGQGATEAFF
TRBD1	TRBV6-1	TRBJ1-2	NA	TGTGCCAGCAGTGAAGGACAGGGGATCGTCTATGGCTACACCTTC	CASSEGQGIVYGYTF
NA	TRBV28	TRBJ2-5	NA	TGTGCCAGCAGTTTCCCCAAGACTTCGGTGGAAGAGACCCAGTACTTC	CASSFPKTSVEETQYF
TRBD1	TRBV11-2	TRBJ1-2	NA	TGTGCCAGCAGCGTTCCCAGGACAGGGGGCTATGGCTACACCTTC	CASSVPRTGGYGYTF
NA	TRBV5-6	TRBJ1-1	NA	TGTGCCAGCAGCTTGGCATTGGCAGGAAACACTGAAGCTTTCTTT	CASSLALAGNTEAFF
NA	TRBV4-3	TRBJ1-2	NA	TGCGCCAGCAGCCAAGGAGACAGGCGAGGGGGCTACACCTTC	CASSQGDRRGGYTF
NA	TRBV7-3	TRBJ2-6	NA	TGTGCCAGCAGCTTAATCCGTTCTGGGGCCAACGTCCTGACTTTC	CASSLIRSGANVLTF
NA	TRBV5-6	TRBJ1-2	few	TGTGCCAGCAGCTTGGTTCTGGGGCCGAGTTTGGACTATGGCTACACCTTC	CASSLVLGPSLDYGYTF
TRBD1	TRBV7-3	TRBJ2-7	NA	TGTGCCAGCAGCCTCCGGGACAGGGGATACGAGCAGTACTTC	CASSLRDRGYEQYF
NA	TRBV28	TRBJ1-1	few	TGTGCTAGCAGCCCTTGGCGGGGGGAAAACACTGAAGCTTTCTTT	CASSPWRGENTEAFF
TRBD2	TRBV29-1	TRBJ2-3	few	TGCAGCCTCCTAGCGGGGGGGCCAGATACGCAGTATTTT	CSLLAGGPDTQYF
NA	TRBV5-6	TRBJ1-2	NA	TGTGCCAGCAGCCCGGGTAGGGGCAGCTATGGCTACACCTTC	CASSPGRGSYGYTF
NA	TRBV21-1	TRBJ1-2	NA	TGTGCCAGCAGCCTAGGACAGCGCTCTAACTATGGCTACACCTTC	CASSLGQRSNYGYTF
TRBD2	TRBV7-3	TRBJ2-1	NA	TGTGCCAGCAGCTCCCAGGCGGGGGTTCTTAACAATGAGCAGTTCTTC	CASSSQAGVLNNEQFF
TRBD1	TRBV27	TRBJ1-5	NA	TGTGCCAGCAGTTTTTACTTCCATCCGGGACAGGGTAATATTCAGCCCCAGCATTTT	CASSFYFHPGQGNIQPQHF
NA	TRBV6-1	TRBJ1-6	NA	TGTGCCAGCAGCCGTGGGGCTAATTCACCCCTCCACTTT	CASSRGANSPLHF
NA	TRBV11-2	TRBJ1-1	NA	TGTGCCAGCAGCTTATTGGGAGAGAACACTGAGGCTTTCTTT	CASSLLGENTEAFF
TRBD1	TRBV19	TRBJ2-5	NA	TGTGCCAGTAGGGGGACAGGTCAAGAGACCCAGTACTTC	CASRGTGQETQYF
NA	TRBV25-1	TRBJ2-3	NA	TGTGCCAGCAGTCGGGACACCAATACGCAGTATTTT	CASSRDTNTQYF
TRBD1	TRBV5-8	TRBJ2-2	NA	TGTGCCAGCAGCTTGGAGTATTATACCGGACAGGGCGGGACCGGGGAGCTGTTTTTT	CASSLEYYTGQGGTGELFF
NA	TRBV5-1	TRBJ2-6	NA	TGCGCCAGCAGCCAGGGACGGGGGTCTGGGGCCAACGTCCTGACTTTC	CASSQGRGSGANVLTF
TRBD1	TRBV14	TRBJ2-7	NA	TGTGCCAGCAGCCCAAACAGGGGGTCATTCGAGCAGTACTTC	CASSPNRGSFEQYF
NA	TRBV28	TRBJ1-3	NA	TGTGCCAGCAGTTCAGGGGAGTCTGGAAACACCATATATTTT	CASSSGESGNTIYF
NA	TRBV6-6	TRBJ1-3	few	TGTGCCAGCAGTTACGGGGCCTCTGGAAACACCATATATTTT	CASSYGASGNTIYF
TRBD2	TRBV7-8	TRBJ2-7	NA	TGTGCCAGCAGCTTAAGCTGGGAGGGGAGCTCCTACGAGCAGTACTTC	CASSLSWEGSSYEQYF
TRBD1	TRBV5-5	TRBJ1-2	NA	TGTGCCAGCAGCGTAAAGACAGGGGGCAACTATGGCTACACCTTC	CASSVKTGGNYGYTF
TRBD2	TRBV5-1	TRBJ2-1	NA	TGCGCCAGCAGCTTGGGTAGCGGGGGCACTTCCTACAATGAGCAGTTCTTC	CASSLGSGGTSYNEQFF
NA	TRBV6-5	TRBJ2-7	few	TGTGCCAGCAGACGACAGAGCTATCACTACGAGCAGTACTTC	CASRRQSYHYEQYF
NA	TRBV2	TRBJ1-3	few	TGTGCCAGCAGTCAGCGGCAGCTCGCCGGTGGAAACACCATATATTTT	CASSQRQLAGGNTIYF
TRBD1	TRBV10-3	TRBJ2-1	NA	TGTGCCATCAGTGAGGGACAGGGAGCCTACAATGAGCAGTTCTTC	CAISEGQGAYNEQFF
NA	TRBV6-5	TRBJ1-6	NA	TGTGCCAGCAGTGTACTCTCTAGATCACCCCTCCACTTT	CASSVLSRSPLHF
NA	TRBV7-9	TRBJ1-3	NA	TGTGCCAGCAGCTTTTGGGGGCGTGGAAACACCATATATTTT	CASSFWGRGNTIYF
TRBD2	TRBV7-2	TRBJ2-5	NA	TGTGCCAGCAGCTTAACTAGCGGGGGGGCCGTGGAGACCCAGTACTTC	CASSLTSGGAVETQYF
TRBD1	TRBV4-3	TRBJ2-7	NA	TGCGCCAGCAGCCAAGAATCTTGGGACAGGCCCCCCTACGAGCAGTACTTC	CASSQESWDRPPYEQYF
NA	TRBV11-2	TRBJ1-4	NA	TGTGCCAGCGGAGAAGCGGGCGAAAAACTGTTTTTT	CASGEAGEKLFF
NA	TRBV5-4	TRBJ1-2	once	TGTGCCAGCAGCTTTGCCGGGACGGACAGCTATGGCTACACCTTC	CASSFAGTDSYGYTF
NA	TRBV5-1	TRBJ2-1	few	TGCGCCAGCAGCTTAGGGGGGGCATCAGCCAATGAGCAGTTCTTC	CASSLGGASANEQFF
NA	TRBV5-1	TRBJ2-6	NA	TGCGCCAGCAGCCTGGATCTAGACAGGACTGGGGCCAACGTCCTGACTTTC	CASSLDLDRTGANVLTF
TRBD1	TRBV5-6	TRBJ2-3	NA	TGTGCCAGCAGCTTGGCCAGGGGGCGCGGCACAGATACGCAGTATTTT	CASSLARGRGTDTQYF
TRBD1	TRBV7-2	TRBJ1-4	NA	TGTGCCAGCAGCCCATTCAGGACAGGAAATGAAAAACTGTTTTTT	CASSPFRTGNEKLFF
TRBD2	TRBV6-1	TRBJ2-7	NA	TGTGCCAGCAGTGAACGTAGCGGGGGGTCACCCTACGAGCAGTACTTC	CASSERSGGSPYEQYF
NA	TRBV5-1	TRBJ2-5	NA	TGCGCCAGCAGCCCACAGCAGAGTCAAGAGACCCAGTACTTC	CASSPQQSQETQYF
NA	TRBV21-1	TRBJ2-2	once	TGTGCCAGCAGCCAAGGGCCTAACACCGGGGAGCTGTTTTTT	CASSQGPNTGELFF
NA	TRBV10-3	TRBJ1-1	NA	TGTGCCATCACTGGAGACAGTCCCGTCGGAGCTTTCTTT	CAITGDSPVGAFF
TRBD1	TRBV18	TRBJ1-1	NA	TGTGCCAGCTCACCACGAGGGACAGGGAACACTGAAGCTTTCTTT	CASSPRGTGNTEAFF
TRBD1	TRBV29-1	TRBJ2-7	NA	TGCAGCGTTGAGGACAGGGGTTCCTACGAGCAGTACTTC	CSVEDRGSYEQYF
TRBD1	TRBV13	TRBJ2-7	NA	TGTGCCAGCAGCTTAGGGGACAGGGACATCTACGAGCAGTACTTC	CASSLGDRDIYEQYF
NA	TRBV12-5	TRBJ2-1	NA	TGTGCTAGTGGACCGGAGGTATACAATGAGCAGTTCTTC	CASGPEVYNEQFF
NA	TRBV19	TRBJ2-7	NA	TGTGCCAGTAGTATTTCCCCAACAGGGTTTTACGAGCAGTACTTC	CASSISPTGFYEQYF
NA	TRBV2	TRBJ1-1	many	TGTGCCAGCAGGGTCAGGGTGAACACTGAAGCTTTCTTT	CASRVRVNTEAFF